The rows below give T cell receptor beta chains drawn from one sample of a study of OX40 agonist ivuxolimab in advanced cancers. TCRdb's copy holds only in-frame clones and misses some; the assay was immunoSEQ multiplex PCR. The sample has about 90,000 clones, around 87% seen once. This specimen consisted of CD4+ or CD8+ T cells sorted from blood, obtained in a trial of the OX40 agonist ivuxolimab. These receptors were collected from an adult with an advanced solid tumor such as melanoma, head and neck, liver or kidney cancer. Both conserved end residues are part of each CDR3. D genes are given only for firm matches.

J: TRBJ1-6
V: TRBV10-3
D: NA
CDR3: CAISASNNSPLHF

J: TRBJ1-4
V: TRBV9
D: TRBD1
CDR3: CASSVDPPRPGQGTTNEKLFF

J: TRBJ2-7
V: TRBV2
D: TRBD1
CDR3: CASSPGQGRQYF

J: TRBJ2-2
V: TRBV2
D: NA
CDR3: CAKGGGTGELFF

J: TRBJ1-4
V: TRBV5-5
D: NA
CDR3: CASSLMDKLFF

J: TRBJ2-2
V: TRBV7-3
D: NA
CDR3: CASSPSTGAKTGELFF

J: TRBJ2-5
V: TRBV6-6
D: NA
CDR3: CASSYTVETQYF

J: TRBJ1-5
V: TRBV6-1
D: TRBD1
CDR3: CAIRDRDNQPQHF

J: TRBJ2-7
V: TRBV9
D: TRBD1
CDR3: CASSVVGTGAYEQYF

J: TRBJ2-7
V: TRBV30
D: NA
CDR3: CAWSAYGLKIYEQYF

J: TRBJ2-3
V: TRBV9
D: NA
CDR3: CASSVAVGGTDTQYF

J: TRBJ1-5
V: TRBV6-1
D: NA
CDR3: CATPRLANQPQHF

J: TRBJ2-3
V: TRBV6-5
D: NA
CDR3: CASSYEANTDTQYF

J: TRBJ2-1
V: TRBV11-2
D: NA
CDR3: CASSFSGTYNEQFF

J: TRBJ2-7
V: TRBV2
D: TRBD2
CDR3: CASRVAGYEQYF

J: TRBJ1-1
V: TRBV18
D: TRBD1
CDR3: CASSLRDRPNTEAFF

J: TRBJ1-1
V: TRBV2
D: NA
CDR3: CASSLRRRVGVGVNTEAFF

J: TRBJ2-3
V: TRBV10-2
D: NA
CDR3: CASKSLTGLRLDTQYF

J: TRBJ1-2
V: TRBV6-1
D: TRBD1
CDR3: CASSEAGKGALNYGYTF